Below are 8 T cell receptor beta chains sequenced from a single sample in a study of CD8 T cells in Susac syndrome. Random hexamers were used to reverse transcribe 0.5 to 1 ug of RNA. TCRdb processed the immunoSEQ multiplex PCR reads anew with MiXCR; each CDR3 protein has one entry. This table has under 80,000 distinct CDR3 sequences, just over 90% appearing once. Sequences were obtained from CD4+ T cells from PBMCs. The receptors here all came from a human donor with Susac syndrome.

The V and J genes are TRBV11-2 and TRBJ1-2; the D is unclear. V was pared by 5 bases and J by 7 bases, with 8 bases between. There are 11 residues in the CDR3. The germline gives CDR1 SGHAT, CDR2 FQNNGV. Here the CDR3 reads CASSDMGGYTF. CDR3 coding DNA: TGTGCCAGCAGCGACATGGGTGGCTACACCTTC.

This chain links TRBV5-4 with TRBJ2-7, with a tentative D call TRBD2 (5 bases). The CDR3 length is 13 residues. Germline V gene sequence: CDR1 SGHNT, CDR2 YYREEE (reference sequence). The V end lost 4 bases, the J end lost 4 bases, and 12 bases lay between the germline ends. The CDR3 nucleotides read TGTGCCAGCAGCGGGAGTGTGGGTTACGAGCAGTACTTC. Translation gives CASSGSVGYEQYF.

DNA of the CDR3: TGCAGTGCTAGAGAGGGCGGGAGTGTAAACGAGCAGTACTTC. The encoded protein is CSAREGGSVNEQYF. The chain employs TRBV20-1 and TRBJ2-7; 7 nucleotides line up with TRBD2. The germline gives CDR1 DFQATT, CDR2 SNEGSKA (reference sequence). The CDR3 has 14 amino acids. V dropped 0 bases and J dropped 5; count of bases not matched to a gene: 7.

The chain couples TRBV6-6 to TRBJ2-7; D ambiguous. V was cut by 5 bases and J by 3 bases, with 11 bases left in between. Germline lookup yields CDR1 MNHNY and CDR2 SVGAGI (reference sequence). CDR3 length equals 13 residues. Written as DNA, the CDR3 is TGTGCCAGCAGTGCCGGACCATACTACGAGCAGTACTTC. It codes for CASSAGPYYEQYF.

The chain combines TRBV5-1 with TRBJ2-7; possibly TRBD1 for D (6 bases). Germline CDR1 is SGHRS and CDR2 is YFSETQ. The CDR3 extends over 14 amino acids. V was shortened by 1 base and J by 4 bases, with 12 bases between the two germline ends. The CDR3 region is CASSLQGPDYEQYF. The CDR3 coding sequence is TGCGCCAGCAGCTTGCAGGGGCCGGATTACGAGCAGTACTTC.

This chain links TRBV9 with TRBJ2-3; TRBD2 agrees at 7 bases. This CDR3 has 15 residues. V shed 0 bases, J shed 3 bases, and the junction held 4 bases outside the gene matches. Germline-derived CDR1 and CDR2 are SGDLS and YYNGEE. This CDR3 is CASSVVGRGTDTQYF. DNA for the CDR3: TGTGCCAGCAGCGTAGTAGGGAGGGGAACAGATACGCAGTATTTT. The entire variable domain, with the rest obtained from reference TRBV9 and TRBJ2-3, is as follows: DSGVTQTPKHLITATGQRVTLRCSPRSGDLSVYWYQQSLDQGLQFLIQYYNGEERAKGNILERFSAQQFPDLHSELNLSSLELGDSALYFCASSVVGRGTDTQYFGPGTRLTVL.

This chain links TRBV6-1 with TRBJ2-1; 11 bases line up with TRBD2. J gave up 5 bases and V 4 bases, and 1 base lay outside the gene matches. The V gene's germline CDR1 is MNHNS and CDR2 SASEGT. This CDR3 comprises 14 residues. CDR3 coding DNA: TGTGCCAGCAGTGTAGCGGGGGGGGACAATGAGCAGTTCTTC. Its protein is CASSVAGGDNEQFF.

The gene calls are TRBV4-3 and TRBJ2-6; unclear D gene. Germline V CDR1 and CDR2: LGHNA, YSLEER. V was shortened by 0 bases and J by 0 bases, with 3 bases between the two germline ends. The CDR3 length is 15 residues. The CDR3 protein is CASSQDGSGANVLTF. In DNA, the CDR3 is TGCGCCAGCAGCCAAGATGGCTCTGGGGCCAACGTCCTGACTTTC.